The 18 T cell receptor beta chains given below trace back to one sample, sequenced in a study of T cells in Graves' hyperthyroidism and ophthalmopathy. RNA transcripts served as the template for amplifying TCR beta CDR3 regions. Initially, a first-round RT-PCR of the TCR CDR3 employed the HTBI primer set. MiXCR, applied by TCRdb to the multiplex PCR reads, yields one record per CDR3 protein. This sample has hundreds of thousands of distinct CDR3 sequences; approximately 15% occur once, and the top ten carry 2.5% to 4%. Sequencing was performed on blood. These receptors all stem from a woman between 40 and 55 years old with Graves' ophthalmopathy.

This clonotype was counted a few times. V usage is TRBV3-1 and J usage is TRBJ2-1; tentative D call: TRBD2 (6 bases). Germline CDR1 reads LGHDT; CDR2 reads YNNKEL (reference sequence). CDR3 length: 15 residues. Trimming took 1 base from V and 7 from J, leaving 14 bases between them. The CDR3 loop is CASSQGGVRENEQFF. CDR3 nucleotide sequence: TGTGCCAGCAGCCAAGGCGGGGTGAGAGAGAATGAGCAGTTCTTC.

The CDR3 protein is CASSLTPGGVYGYTF. CDR3 DNA: TGTGCCAGCAGTTTAACTCCGGGGGGAGTATACGGCTACACCTTC. The V and J genes are TRBV6-2 or TRBV6-3 and TRBJ1-2, with a possible D match to TRBD1 (5 bases). The V end lost 4 bases, the J end lost 8 bases, and 20 bases lay between the germline ends. Germline V gene lookup returns CDR1 MNHEY and CDR2 SVGEGT. The CDR3 extends over 15 amino acids.

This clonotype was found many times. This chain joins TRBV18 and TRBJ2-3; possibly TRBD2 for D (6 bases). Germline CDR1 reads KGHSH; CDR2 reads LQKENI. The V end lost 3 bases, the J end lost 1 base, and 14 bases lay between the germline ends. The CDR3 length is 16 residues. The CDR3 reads CASSPAGRGGTDTQYF. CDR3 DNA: TGTGCCAGCTCACCTGCGGGGCGTGGAGGCACAGATACGCAGTATTTT.

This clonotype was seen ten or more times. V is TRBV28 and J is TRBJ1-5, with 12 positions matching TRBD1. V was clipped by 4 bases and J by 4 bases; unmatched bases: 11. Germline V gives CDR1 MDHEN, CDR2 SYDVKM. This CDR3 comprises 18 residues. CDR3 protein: CASSSAGTGGRRNQPQHF. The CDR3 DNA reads TGTGCCAGCAGTTCGGCCGGGACAGGGGGCCGGCGGAATCAGCCCCAGCATTTT.

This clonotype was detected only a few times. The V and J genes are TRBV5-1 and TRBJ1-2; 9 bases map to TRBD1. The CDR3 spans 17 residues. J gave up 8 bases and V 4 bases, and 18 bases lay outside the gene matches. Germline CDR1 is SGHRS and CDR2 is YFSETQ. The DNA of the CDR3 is TGCGCCAGCAGCGGAACACCAACCGGGACAGGGAGTGGCGGCTACACCTTC. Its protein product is CASSGTPTGTGSGGYTF.

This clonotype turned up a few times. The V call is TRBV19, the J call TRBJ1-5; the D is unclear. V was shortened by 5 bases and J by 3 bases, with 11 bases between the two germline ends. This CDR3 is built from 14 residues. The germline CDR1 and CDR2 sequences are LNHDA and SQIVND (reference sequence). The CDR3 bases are TGTGCCAGTAGTGGTGGAATAACCAATCAGCCCCAGCATTTT. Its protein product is CASSGGITNQPQHF.

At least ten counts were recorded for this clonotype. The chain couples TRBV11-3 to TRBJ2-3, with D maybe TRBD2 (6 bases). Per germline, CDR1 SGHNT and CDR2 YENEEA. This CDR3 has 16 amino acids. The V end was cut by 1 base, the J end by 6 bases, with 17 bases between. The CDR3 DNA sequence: TGTGCCAGCAGCTTAGGTCCTAGCGCGACCTCCGATACGCAGTATTTT. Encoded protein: CASSLGPSATSDTQYF.

The CDR3 nucleotides read TGTGCCAGCAGCACTGACCTTCAGCCCCAGCATTTT. This encodes CASSTDLQPQHF. The gene calls are TRBV6-1 and TRBJ1-5; D is unresolved. The CDR3 runs to 12 residues. The germline V gene has CDR1 MNHNS and CDR2 SASEGT. Trimming removed 6 bases at V and 6 bases at J, with 9 bases between.

In DNA form, the CDR3 reads TGTGCCAGCAGCCAGGGCGCTTCTGGAAACACCATATATTTT. It codes for CASSQGASGNTIYF. The chain couples TRBV6-1 to TRBJ1-3, with D maybe TRBD1 (5 bases). Trimming stripped 6 bases from V and 1 base from J, with 10 bases between. Germline CDR1 is MNHNS and CDR2 is SASEGT. The CDR3 contains 14 residues.

The CDR3 loop reads CASMRGNFNQPQHF. The CDR3 DNA follows: TGTGCCAGCATGAGGGGCAACTTCAATCAGCCCCAGCATTTT. The V and J genes are TRBV6-4 and TRBJ1-5, with D perhaps TRBD1 (5 bases). Germline CDR1 is MRHNA and CDR2 is SNTAGT. This CDR3 is built from 14 residues. V was pared by 7 bases and J by 3 bases, with 13 bases between.

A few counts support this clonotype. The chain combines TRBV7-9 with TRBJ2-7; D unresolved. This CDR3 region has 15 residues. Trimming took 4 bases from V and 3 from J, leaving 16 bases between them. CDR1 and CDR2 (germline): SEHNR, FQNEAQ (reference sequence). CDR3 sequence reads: CASSSKGPKDYEQYF. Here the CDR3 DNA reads TGTGCCAGCAGCTCTAAAGGGCCAAAGGACTACGAGCAGTACTTC.

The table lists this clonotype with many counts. Here the CDR3 reads CASSLRPGGLGTEAFF. As DNA, the CDR3 is TGTGCCAGCAGTTTGCGGCCGGGAGGACTCGGCACTGAAGCTTTCTTT. The gene calls are TRBV12-3 or TRBV12-4 and TRBJ1-1; D remains ambiguous. Trimming took off 3 bases at V and 4 bases at J, with 18 bases between the two ends. The CDR3 length is 16 residues.

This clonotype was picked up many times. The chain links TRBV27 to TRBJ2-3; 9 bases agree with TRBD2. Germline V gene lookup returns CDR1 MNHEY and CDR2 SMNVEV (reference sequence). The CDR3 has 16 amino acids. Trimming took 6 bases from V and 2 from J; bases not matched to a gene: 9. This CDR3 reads CASRTSAGGYTDTQYF. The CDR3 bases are TGTGCCAGCAGAACCTCAGCGGGAGGATACACAGATACGCAGTATTTT.

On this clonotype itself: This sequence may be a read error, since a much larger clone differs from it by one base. CDR3 loop: CASSVENTGELFF. The CDR3, as DNA: TGTGCCAGCAGCGTTGAGAACACCGGGGAGCTGTTTTTT. The rearrangement links TRBV12-3 or TRBV12-4 to TRBJ2-2; D unclear. Trimming cost V 6 bases and J 1 base, with 6 bases left between them. This CDR3 spans 13 amino acids.

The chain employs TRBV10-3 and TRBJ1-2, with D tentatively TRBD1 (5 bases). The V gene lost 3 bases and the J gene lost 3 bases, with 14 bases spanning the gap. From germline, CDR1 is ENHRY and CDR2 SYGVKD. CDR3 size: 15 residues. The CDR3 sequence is CAISDPGLKDYGYTF. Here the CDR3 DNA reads TGTGCCATCAGTGATCCGGGACTTAAGGACTATGGCTACACCTTC.

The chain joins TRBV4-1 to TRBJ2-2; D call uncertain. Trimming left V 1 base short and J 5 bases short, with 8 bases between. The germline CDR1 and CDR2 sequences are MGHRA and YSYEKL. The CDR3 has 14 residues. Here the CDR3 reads CASSQAKGTGELFF. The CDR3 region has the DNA TGCGCCAGCAGCCAAGCGAAGGGAACCGGGGAGCTGTTTTTT.

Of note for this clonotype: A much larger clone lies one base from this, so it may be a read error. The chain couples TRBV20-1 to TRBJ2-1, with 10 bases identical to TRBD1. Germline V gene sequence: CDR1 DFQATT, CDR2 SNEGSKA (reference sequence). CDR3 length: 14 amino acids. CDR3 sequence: CSGSGQGFYSEQFF. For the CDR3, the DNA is TGCAGTGGTTCGGGACAGGGGTTCTACAGTGAGCAGTTCTTC.

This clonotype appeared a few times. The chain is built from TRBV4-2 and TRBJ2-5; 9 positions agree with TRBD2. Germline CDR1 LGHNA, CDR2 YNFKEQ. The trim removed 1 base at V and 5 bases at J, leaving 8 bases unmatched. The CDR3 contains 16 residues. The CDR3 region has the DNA TGTGCCAGCAGCCAAGGAGGCGGGAGGGCCGGGGAGACCCAGTACTTC. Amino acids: CASSQGGGRAGETQYF.